This T cell receptor beta chain emerged from a study of control samples from healthy donors and cancer patients. Sequenced by immunoSEQ multiplex PCR; TCRdb stores in-frame clones only, minus some. The sample includes around 78,000 clones, over 90% of them seen just once. Trimming took off 5 bases at V and 5 bases at J, with 22 bases between the two ends. The CDR3 consists of 16 residues. The germline gives CDR1 SGHRS, CDR2 YFSETQ. The source material was blood. The TCR was taken from a woman under 30 in good health. The J gene is TRBJ2-5, the V gene TRBV5-1, with D possibly being TRBD1 or TRBD2 (6 bases each). The CDR3, as DNA: TGCGCCAGCAGAAGCTTAGAAGGGGGGTCTTTCGAGACCCAGTACTTC. It is translated as CASRSLEGGSFETQYF. Supplemented by reference TRBV5-1 and TRBJ2-5, the full variable domain reads KAGVTQTPRYLIKTRGQQVTLSCSPISGHRSVSWYQQTPGQGLQFLFEYFSETQRNKGNFPGRFSGRQFSNSRSEMNVSTLELGDSALYLCASRSLEGGSFETQYFGPGTRLLVL.